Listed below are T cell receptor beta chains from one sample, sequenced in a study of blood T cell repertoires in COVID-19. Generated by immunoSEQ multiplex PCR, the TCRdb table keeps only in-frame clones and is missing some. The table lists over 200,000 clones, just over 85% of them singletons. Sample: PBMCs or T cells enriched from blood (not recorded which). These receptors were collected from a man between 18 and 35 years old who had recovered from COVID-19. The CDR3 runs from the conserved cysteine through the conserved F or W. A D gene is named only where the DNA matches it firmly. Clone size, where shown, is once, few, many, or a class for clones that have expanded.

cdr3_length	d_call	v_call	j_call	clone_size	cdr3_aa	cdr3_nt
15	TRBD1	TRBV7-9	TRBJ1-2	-	CASSAPGQGNYGYTF	TGTGCCAGCAGCGCCCCGGGACAGGGAAACTATGGCTACACCTTC
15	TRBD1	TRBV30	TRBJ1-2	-	CAWSVSGQGMSGYTF	TGTGCCTGGAGTGTATCGGGACAGGGAATGAGTGGCTACACCTTC
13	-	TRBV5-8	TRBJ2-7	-	CASSWGLSYEQYF	TGTGCCAGCAGCTGGGGGCTATCCTACGAGCAGTACTTC
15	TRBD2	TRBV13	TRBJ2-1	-	CASSFRGGSYNEQFF	TGTGCCAGCAGCTTTCGCGGGGGCTCCTACAATGAGCAGTTCTTC
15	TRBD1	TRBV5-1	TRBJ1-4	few	CASSFTGDEVEKLFF	TGCGCCAGCAGCTTTACAGGGGACGAGGTCGAAAAACTGTTTTTT
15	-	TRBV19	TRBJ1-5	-	CASSNQGLGNQPQHF	TGTGCCAGTAGTAACCAGGGATTGGGCAATCAGCCCCAGCATTTT
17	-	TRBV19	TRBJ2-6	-	CASTGSLSPPGANVLTF	TGTGCCAGTACGGGGTCACTCTCCCCCCCTGGGGCCAACGTCCTGACTTTC
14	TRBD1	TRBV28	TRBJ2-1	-	CASSYRPGGREQFF	TGTGCCAGCAGTTACAGACCAGGGGGTCGTGAGCAGTTCTTC
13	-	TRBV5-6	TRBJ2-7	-	CASSLGSYYEQYF	TGTGCCAGCAGCTTGGGTTCTTACTACGAGCAGTACTTC
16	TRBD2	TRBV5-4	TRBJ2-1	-	CASSLGSGGIYNEQFF	TGTGCCAGCAGCTTGGGTAGCGGGGGGATCTACAATGAGCAGTTCTTC
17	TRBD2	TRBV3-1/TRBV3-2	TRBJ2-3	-	CASSQGSSSGGADTQYF	TGTGCCAGCAGCCAAGGGTCCTCTAGCGGGGGGGCAGATACGCAGTATTTT
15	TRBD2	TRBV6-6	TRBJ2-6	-	CASSQGGSGANVLTF	TGTGCCAGCAGCCAGGGAGGGTCTGGGGCCAACGTCCTGACTTTC
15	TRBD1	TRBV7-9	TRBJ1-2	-	CASREAGTGAYGYTF	TGTGCCAGCAGGGAAGCCGGGACAGGGGCGTATGGCTACACCTTC
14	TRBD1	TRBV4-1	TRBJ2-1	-	CASSQETGGNEQFF	TGCGCCAGCAGCCAGGAGACAGGGGGCAATGAGCAGTTCTTC
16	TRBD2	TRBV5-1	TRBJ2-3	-	CASSLLATASTDTQYF	TGCGCCAGCAGCTTACTAGCGACCGCTAGCACAGATACGCAGTATTTT
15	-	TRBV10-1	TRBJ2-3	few	CASSESRFWTDTQYF	TGCGCCAGCAGTGAATCCCGGTTCTGGACAGATACGCAGTATTTT
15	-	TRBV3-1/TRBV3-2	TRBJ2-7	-	CASSQHQGSLGEQYF	TGTGCCAGCAGCCAGCATCAGGGTTCCTTAGGGGAGCAGTACTTC
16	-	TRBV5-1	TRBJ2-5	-	CASSAGAGPTQETQYF	TGCGCCAGCAGCGCTGGGGCAGGTCCCACACAAGAGACCCAGTACTTC
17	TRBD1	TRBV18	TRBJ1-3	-	CASSPLGDRTSGNTIYF	TGTGCCAGCTCACCACTGGGGGACAGGACTTCTGGAAACACCATATATTTT
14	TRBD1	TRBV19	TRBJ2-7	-	CASSLQTGVGEQYF	TGTGCCAGTAGTCTCCAGACAGGGGTCGGCGAGCAGTACTTC
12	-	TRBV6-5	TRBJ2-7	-	CASSQTKYEQYF	TGTGCCAGCAGCCAGACAAAGTACGAGCAGTACTTC
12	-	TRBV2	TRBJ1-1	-	CASSEWRQEAFF	TGTGCCAGCAGTGAATGGAGACAGGAAGCTTTCTTT
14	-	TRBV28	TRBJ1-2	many	CASSSGQSYYGYTF	TGTGCCAGCAGTTCCGGACAGAGCTACTATGGCTACACCTTC
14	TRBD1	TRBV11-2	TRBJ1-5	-	CASSWAGGNQPQHF	TGTGCCAGCAGCTGGGCAGGGGGTAATCAGCCCCAGCATTTT
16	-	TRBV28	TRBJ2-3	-	CASIEQGPYSTDTQYF	TGTGCCAGCATAGAACAGGGCCCATATAGCACAGATACGCAGTATTTT
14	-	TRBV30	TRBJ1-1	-	CAWSVWGVGTEAFF	TGTGCCTGGAGTGTTTGGGGGGTAGGGACTGAAGCTTTCTTT
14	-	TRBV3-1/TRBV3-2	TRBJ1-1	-	CASSRTAMNTEAFF	TGTGCCAGCAGCCGGACAGCAATGAACACTGAAGCTTTCTTT
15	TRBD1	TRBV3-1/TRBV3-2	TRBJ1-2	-	CASSLGTGEDYGYTF	TGTGCCAGCAGCCTCGGGACAGGGGAGGACTATGGCTACACCTTC
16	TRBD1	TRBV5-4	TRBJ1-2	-	CASRSIRDSPNYGYTF	TGTGCCAGCAGGTCTATCCGGGACAGCCCTAACTATGGCTACACCTTC
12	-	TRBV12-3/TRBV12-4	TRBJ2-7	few	CASSWLGLEQYF	TGTGCCAGCAGTTGGCTGGGGCTCGAGCAGTACTTC
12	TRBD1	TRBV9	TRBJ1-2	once	CASSEDREGYTF	TGTGCCAGCAGCGAAGACAGGGAAGGCTACACCTTC
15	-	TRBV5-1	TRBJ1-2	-	CASSLSGGASYGYTF	TGCGCCAGCAGCTTGAGTGGGGGCGCCTCCTATGGCTACACCTTC
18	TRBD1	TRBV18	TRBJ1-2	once	CASSPIGTGGPYNYGYTF	TGTGCCAGCTCACCGATTGGGACAGGGGGACCCTATAACTATGGCTACACCTTC
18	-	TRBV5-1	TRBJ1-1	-	CASSEVRDILRSHTEAFF	TGCGCCAGCAGCGAAGTAAGGGACATCTTAAGGAGTCACACTGAAGCTTTCTTT
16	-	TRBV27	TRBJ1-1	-	CASSPRAGRWDTEAFF	TGTGCCAGCAGTCCTCGAGCAGGGCGGTGGGACACTGAAGCTTTCTTT
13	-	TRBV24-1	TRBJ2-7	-	CATSDGAAYEQYF	TGTGCCACCAGTGACGGTGCTGCCTACGAGCAGTACTTC
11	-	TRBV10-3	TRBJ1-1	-	CAISELGEAFF	TGTGCCATCAGTGAACTCGGGGAAGCTTTCTTT